These 21 T cell receptor beta chains originate from one sample sequenced in a study of shared clonotypes between healthy human individuals. Sequenced by immunoSEQ multiplex PCR; TCRdb stores in-frame clones only, minus some. The sample lists approximately 470,000 clones; roughly 80% were seen once. Sequencing was performed on PBMCs. These receptors all come from a woman aged 40 to 55 in good health. Some clones in this sample may be carry-over from other donors' samples.

Remarks on this clone: Since a far larger clone is one base different, this is likely a read error. This chain joins TRBV4-3 and TRBJ2-3, with no clear D. The V gene's germline CDR1 is LGHNA and CDR2 YSLEER. The CDR3 is 14 residues long. The V and J ends lost 1 base and 0 bases respectively, with 5 bases between them. CDR3 in DNA: TGCGCCAGCAGCCAAGGTTGGAGCACAGATACGCAGTATTTT. It yields the protein CASSQGWSTDTQYF.

J is TRBJ1-2 and V is TRBV4-1, with TRBD1 identical over 9 bases. V shed 1 base, J shed 4 bases, and the junction held 7 bases outside the gene matches. The germline gives CDR1 MGHRA, CDR2 YSYEKL. This CDR3 contains 16 residues. The CDR3 loop reads CASSQVGGQGTYGYTF. The CDR3 region has the DNA TGCGCCAGCAGCCAAGTGGGAGGACAGGGGACCTATGGCTACACCTTC.

The chain links TRBV28 to TRBJ1-3; D not resolved. The assigned J gene may be wrong: the sequence end matches TRBJ2-2 better. This CDR3 contains 17 residues. Germline V gene sequence: CDR1 MDHEN, CDR2 SYDVKM. For the CDR3, the DNA is TGTGCCAGCAGTTCGTCCCCTAGTGGAACGAACACCGGGGAGCTGTTTTTT. Encoded protein: CASSSSPSGTNTGELFF.

As for this clone: Since a far larger clone is one base different, this is likely a read error. V and J are TRBV29-1 and TRBJ2-2, with TRBD2 matching 13 bases. The CDR3 sequence is 16 residues long. Germline V gene data show CDR1 as SQVTM and CDR2 as ANQGSEA. The CDR3 DNA reads TGCAGCGTCCCCAGGACTAGCGGGAGCTCCACCAGGGAGCTGTTTTTT. Translating gives CSVPRTSGSSTRELFF.

J is TRBJ2-1 and V is TRBV7-2; D unresolved. CDR3 length: 14 residues. CDR1 and CDR2 (germline): SGHTA, FQGNSA. Trimming cost V 6 bases and J 6 bases, with 15 bases left between them. The CDR3 DNA is TGTGCCAGCAGGCGGAATGACCCCTCCAATGAGCAGTTCTTC. It is translated as CASRRNDPSNEQFF.

This chain uses TRBV4-1 with TRBJ2-1, with D unresolved. Germline V gives CDR1 MGHRA, CDR2 YSYEKL. Trimming pared 2 bases from V and 6 bases from J, leaving 11 bases between. The CDR3 totals 14 residues. This chain's CDR3 is CASSQFRGFNEQFF. Here the CDR3 DNA reads TGCGCCAGCAGCCAATTCAGAGGCTTCAATGAGCAGTTCTTC.

In this sample, this clone turned up once. This chain links TRBV7-8 with TRBJ2-5, with 10 bases that match TRBD2. V shed 1 base, J shed 5 bases, and the junction held 7 bases outside the gene matches. CDR1 and CDR2 (germline): SGHVS, FQNEAQ. This CDR3 is built from 16 residues. CDR3 sequence: CASSLVGLAGVETQYF. The CDR3 nucleotides read TGTGCCAGCAGCTTAGTAGGGCTAGCGGGAGTGGAGACCCAGTACTTC.

The rearrangement uses TRBV30 and TRBJ2-7, with unresolved D. CDR1 is GTSNPN, CDR2 SVGIG, per germline (reference sequence). CDR3 size: 16 residues. Trimming removed 3 bases at V and 9 bases at J, with 27 bases between. CDR3 loop: CAWSSGKQLFLRGQYF. CDR3 in DNA: TGTGCCTGGAGCTCTGGAAAGCAACTCTTCCTACGAGGGCAGTACTTC.

J is TRBJ1-5 and V is TRBV4-3; D is perhaps TRBD1 (6 bases). Germline-derived CDR1 and CDR2 are LGHNA and YSLEER. The CDR3 has 16 amino acids. Trimming stripped 0 bases from V and 5 bases from J, with 14 bases between. The CDR3 loop reads CASSQDPPAGDQPQHF. CDR3 bases: TGCGCCAGCAGCCAAGATCCACCAGCAGGGGATCAGCCCCAGCATTTT.

The chain employs TRBV5-6 and TRBJ2-3; D is unclear. The ends were cut back, 1 base at V and 4 bases at J, with 16 bases in the middle. CDR3 length: 16 amino acids. The germline V gene has CDR1 SGHDT and CDR2 YYEEEE. The CDR3 region is CASSLMAGMMADTQYF. The CDR3 nucleotides read TGTGCCAGCAGCTTGATGGCAGGTATGATGGCAGATACGCAGTATTTT.

As for this clone: A single base is all that separates this from a far larger clone, so a read error is likely. Because the CDR3 is missing its conserved closing phenylalanine or tryptophan, this is likely a read error. CDR3 residues: CASISYPEDTEAFS. DNA for the CDR3: TGTGCCAGCATATCCTATCCGGAGGACACTGAAGCTTTCTCT. J is TRBJ1-1 and V is TRBV6-6; D is unclear. The V and J ends lost 7 bases and 3 bases respectively, with 15 bases between them. The CDR3 consists of 14 residues. Germline values: CDR1 MNHNY, CDR2 SVGAGI (reference sequence).

The rearrangement links TRBV5-5 to TRBJ1-2, with D tentatively TRBD1 (5 bases). This CDR3 is built from 16 residues. V was pared by 4 bases and J by 2 bases, with 18 bases between. The germline CDR1 and CDR2 sequences are SGHKS and YYEKEE (reference sequence). CDR3 sequence: CASSPDNGLLNYGYTF. As DNA, the CDR3 is TGTGCCAGCAGCCCGGACAATGGGTTATTGAACTATGGCTACACCTTC. Full variable domain (remainder filled in from reference TRBV5-5 and TRBJ1-2): DAGVTQSPTHLIKTRGQQVTLRCSPISGHKSVSWYQQVLGQGPQFIFQYYEKEERGRGNFPDRFSARQFPNYSSELNVNALLLGDSALYLCASSPDNGLLNYGYTFGSGTRLTVV.

This clone was seen a single time. It differs at one base from a far larger clone, so likely a read error. The chain couples TRBV18 to TRBJ1-1; D gene uncertain. Looked up from germline, CDR1 is KGHSH and CDR2 is LQKENI. This CDR3 has 15 residues. Trimming stripped 7 bases from V and 0 bases from J, with 15 bases between. CDR3 coding DNA: TGTGCCAGCTATCCACGGACCGGCATGAACACTGAAGCTTTCTTT. Encoded protein: CASYPRTGMNTEAFF.

This chain connects TRBV5-4 to TRBJ1-4; the D gene is possibly TRBD1 (6 bases). Per the germline V gene, CDR1 is SGHNT and CDR2 is YYREEE (reference sequence). V was shortened by 0 bases and J by 8 bases, with 14 bases between the two germline ends. The CDR3 runs to 15 residues. CDR3 coding DNA: TGTGCCAGCAGCTTGGATGTTAGAGGGGGGGAAAAACTGTTTTTT. Protein sequence: CASSLDVRGGEKLFF. Supplemented by reference TRBV5-4 and TRBJ1-4, the full variable domain reads ETGVTQSPTHLIKTRGQQVTLRCSSQSGHNTVSWYQQALGQGPQFIFQYYREEENGRGNFPPRFSGLQFPNYSSELNVNALELDDSALYLCASSLDVRGGEKLFFGSGTQLSVL.

V and J are TRBV6-1 and TRBJ1-5; D is ambiguous. The CDR3 runs to 14 residues. Trimming removed 8 bases from V and 2 bases from J, with 13 bases in between. CDR1 and CDR2 from the germline V gene are MNHNS and SASEGT. In nucleotides, the CDR3 is TGTGCCAGCGTGGACTCTGGAGGCAATCAGCCCCAGCATTTT. It encodes CASVDSGGNQPQHF.

The chain uses TRBV6-4 and TRBJ2-1; 11 nucleotides agree with TRBD2. Looked up from germline, CDR1 is MRHNA and CDR2 is SNTAGT. The CDR3 runs to 15 residues. Losses at the gene ends were 0 bases for V and 10 bases for J; bases not matched to a gene: 5. The CDR3 bases are TGTGCCAGCAGTGACTCGGTAGCGGGAGGGCAGGAGCAGTTCTTC. It is translated as CASSDSVAGGQEQFF.

This chain links TRBV15 with TRBJ2-3; 8 nucleotides agree with TRBD2. The CDR3 loop spans 19 amino acids. V was clipped by 3 bases and J by 0 bases; unmatched bases: 14. CDR1 is LNHNV, CDR2 YYDKDF, per germline (reference sequence). The CDR3 bases are TGTGCCACCAGCAGCCCTCGGACGAGCGGGGGCTATAGCACAGATACGCAGTATTTT. It encodes CATSSPRTSGGYSTDTQYF.

This clone has only one observation. This chain uses TRBV5-1 with TRBJ2-1; D gene ambiguous. The CDR3 is made up of 14 amino acids. CDR1 is SGHRS and CDR2 is YFSETQ in the germline V gene. Trimming pared 4 bases from V and 9 bases from J, leaving 17 bases between. CDR3 sequence (DNA): TGCGCCAGCAGCACCAGGACCCAAATTGGTGAGCAGTTCTTC. Its protein product is CASSTRTQIGEQFF.

The chain is built from TRBV7-6 and TRBJ2-7; TRBD2 matches 7 bases. Germline V gene sequence: CDR1 SGHVS, CDR2 FNYEAQ. The CDR3 extends over 16 amino acids. The V segment lost 4 bases and the J segment 0 bases; nucleotides outside the gene matches: 9. CDR3 DNA: TGTGCCAGCAGCTCCCGACTAGCATTGTTCTCCTACGAGCAGTACTTC. Translating gives CASSSRLALFSYEQYF.

This clone was detected a few times. The chain joins TRBV14 to TRBJ1-1; D remains unclear. The V end was cut by 1 base, the J end by 5 bases, with 8 bases between. CDR1 SGHDN and CDR2 FVKESK come from the germline V gene. CDR3 length: 13 residues. The CDR3, as DNA: TGTGCCAGCAGCCAAGGGGGATGGACTGAAGCTTTCTTT. Translated, it gives CASSQGGWTEAFF.

This chain links TRBV2 with TRBJ2-7; D possibly corresponds to TRBD1 (5 bases). Germline CDR1 reads SNHLY; CDR2 reads FYNNEI. This CDR3 contains 15 residues. Trimming removed 7 bases from V and 0 bases from J, with 16 bases in between. CDR3 loop: CASTSRGTVSYEQYF. The CDR3 coding sequence is TGTGCCAGCACCTCTAGGGGCACAGTCTCCTACGAGCAGTACTTC.